The 30 T cell receptor beta chains in this list originate from one sample, sequenced in a study of T-cell reconstitution after alpha-beta-depleted transplantation in children. The TCRbeta library was prepared with unique molecular identifiers. TCRdb reprocessed the PCR reads with MiXCR, giving one entry per CDR3 protein. The sample has some 600,000 distinct CDR3 sequences; roughly 17% are singletons. The material sequenced was PBMCs from the stem cell graft donor, taken from the stem cell graft. The receptor set was obtained from a human donor who donated a stem cell graft to a child with acute myeloid leukemia.

This clonotype was seen a handful of times. The V gene is TRBV6-1, the J gene TRBJ2-1; 11 bases are shared with TRBD2. The CDR3 is 15 residues long. V lost 5 bases and J lost 7; bases outside the gene matches: 7. The V gene's germline CDR1 is MNHNS and CDR2 SASEGT. In nucleotides, the CDR3 is TGTGCCAGCAGTCATAGCGGGGGGGCTCAGAATGAGCAGTTCTTC. This gives the protein CASSHSGGAQNEQFF.

This clonotype has at least ten counts. The CDR3 loop is CSARDLGGTGNQPQHF. The DNA for the CDR3 is TGCAGTGCTAGAGATCTCGGGGGCACGGGCAATCAGCCCCAGCATTTT. The chain carries TRBV20-1 and TRBJ1-5; D is perhaps TRBD1 (6 bases). Trimming stripped 0 bases from V and 2 bases from J, with 14 bases between. This CDR3 has 16 residues. Germline V gives CDR1 DFQATT, CDR2 SNEGSKA (reference sequence).

The rearrangement uses TRBV6-2 or TRBV6-3 and TRBJ2-5, with no clear D. From germline, CDR1 is MNHEY and CDR2 SVGEGT. The CDR3 extends over 15 amino acids. V was clipped by 7 bases and J by 5 bases, with 20 bases between them. This chain's CDR3 is CASNPPTNQGETQYF. The CDR3 DNA follows: TGTGCCAGCAACCCACCGACAAACCAAGGGGAGACCCAGTACTTC.

This clonotype was found a few times. CDR3 nucleotides: TGTGCCAGCAGCGTGTGGGGGTTGCGCTCTGGGGCCAACGTCCTGACTTTC. Its translation: CASSVWGLRSGANVLTF. The rearrangement joins TRBV9 to TRBJ2-6, with D perhaps assigned TRBD1 or TRBD2 (5 bases each). The germline gives CDR1 SGDLS, CDR2 YYNGEE. The V gene lost 2 bases and the J gene lost 0 bases, with 12 bases spanning the gap. This CDR3 is 17 amino acids long. Drawing the rest from reference TRBV9 and TRBJ2-6, the complete variable domain is DSGVTQTPKHLITATGQRVTLRCSPRSGDLSVYWYQQSLDQGLQFLIQYYNGEERAKGNILERFSAQQFPDLHSELNLSSLELGDSALYFCASSVWGLRSGANVLTFGAGSRLTVL.

This clonotype has a handful of counts. The V call is TRBV20-1, the J call TRBJ2-1, with 8 bases identical to TRBD1. After removal of 0 bases from V and 1 base from J, the junction contained 5 bases not matched to a gene. The CDR3 totals 16 residues. Germline V lookup: CDR1 DFQATT, CDR2 SNEGSKA (reference sequence). For the CDR3, the DNA is TGCAGTGCTAGAGATAGGACAGGGAGGTCCTACAATGAGCAGTTCTTC. Translation: CSARDRTGRSYNEQFF.

There are a few counts of this clonotype. The chain's CDR3 is CASSYSKLGLGANEQFF. The CDR3 region has the DNA TGTGCCAGCAGTTACTCAAAATTGGGTCTGGGGGCGAATGAGCAGTTCTTC. The chain joins TRBV6-5 to TRBJ2-1; a weak D match, TRBD1 (6 bases). V shed 0 bases and J shed 7 bases, with 19 bases lying between them. The CDR3 length is 17 residues. Looked up from germline, CDR1 is MNHEY and CDR2 is SVGAGI.

This clonotype was seen many times. The rearrangement uses TRBV20-1 and TRBJ1-1, with a possible D match to TRBD1 (5 bases). CDR3 length: 12 residues. Germline CDR1 reads DFQATT; CDR2 reads SNEGSKA (reference sequence). Trimming removed 5 bases at V and 6 bases at J, with 13 bases between. The CDR3 nucleotides are TGCAGTGCTCGAGGGGTCCAACCTGAAGCTTTCTTT. This translates into CSARGVQPEAFF.

There are many counts of this clonotype. The chain uses TRBV20-1 and TRBJ2-7, with TRBD1 as a possible D gene (5 bases). The V end lost 0 bases, the J end lost 3 bases, and 12 bases lay between the germline ends. This CDR3 region has 14 residues. Germline values: CDR1 DFQATT, CDR2 SNEGSKA (reference sequence). As DNA, the CDR3 is TGCAGTGCTAGAGATCAGCCAGGGAACTACGAGCAGTACGTC. Translating gives CSARDQPGNYEQYV.

Many counts were recorded for this clonotype. The J gene is TRBJ1-1, the V gene TRBV29-1, with D perhaps TRBD1 (5 bases). Looked up from germline, CDR1 is SQVTM and CDR2 is ANQGSEA. The CDR3 is 15 amino acids. V was clipped by 5 bases and J by 0 bases, with 16 bases between them. Here the CDR3 reads CSVQPGGRMNTEAFF. DNA of the CDR3: TGCAGCGTTCAACCTGGGGGACGGATGAACACTGAAGCTTTCTTT.

This clonotype turned up a few times. The chain uses TRBV5-1 and TRBJ2-5; the D is unclear. Germline assignment: CDR1 SGHRS and CDR2 YFSETQ. Trimming shortened V by 5 bases and J by 3 bases, and 11 bases separated the two germline ends. The CDR3 contains 13 residues. The CDR3 DNA reads TGCGCCAGCAGTTTAGAGACGGAAGAGACCCAGTACTTC. This translates into CASSLETEETQYF. Based on the CDR3 plus reference TRBV5-1 and TRBJ2-5, the full variable domain is KAGVTQTPRYLIKTRGQQVTLSCSPISGHRSVSWYQQTPGQGLQFLFEYFSETQRNKGNFPGRFSGRQFSNSRSEMNVSTLELGDSALYLCASSLETEETQYFGPGTRLLVL.

The chain's CDR3 is CSARGIDRLAKNIQYF. DNA for the CDR3: TGCAGTGCTAGAGGGATTGACAGACTAGCCAAAAACATTCAGTACTTC. The chain links TRBV20-1 to TRBJ2-4; D may be TRBD1 (5 bases). The CDR3 extends over 16 amino acids. Germline assignment: CDR1 DFQATT and CDR2 SNEGSKA (reference sequence). V lost 1 base to trimming and J lost 0 bases, with 13 bases between them.

This clonotype came up a few times. J is TRBJ2-3 and V is TRBV20-1; 12 bases align to TRBD2. The CDR3 sequence is 17 residues long. The J segment lost 4 bases and the V segment lost 6 bases, leaving 14 bases of the junction unmatched. Germline CDR1 is DFQATT and CDR2 is SNEGSKA (reference sequence). CDR3 in amino acids: CSASLAGGPVEADTQYF. As DNA, the CDR3 is TGCAGTGCCAGCCTAGCGGGGGGGCCGGTCGAAGCAGATACGCAGTATTTT.

The rearrangement uses TRBV5-1 and TRBJ2-1, with 12 bases aligning to TRBD2. V lost 4 bases to trimming and J lost 0 bases; unmatched junction nucleotides: 5. Germline CDR1 and CDR2: SGHRS and YFSETQ. This CDR3 region has 17 residues. The CDR3 region is CASSTGLAGSSYNEQFF. The CDR3 bases are TGCGCCAGCAGCACCGGACTAGCGGGGAGCTCCTACAATGAGCAGTTCTTC.

This clonotype has at least ten counts. The J gene is TRBJ2-5, the V gene TRBV20-1; TRBD1 or TRBD2 may be the D gene (5 bases each). The CDR3 sequence is 12 residues long. Germline CDR1 reads DFQATT; CDR2 reads SNEGSKA (reference sequence). The V end was cut by 8 bases, the J end by 7 bases, with 17 bases between. CDR3 DNA: TGCAGTACGGGTCCGACAGAGGGGACCCAGTACTTC. The encoded protein is CSTGPTEGTQYF.

This clonotype has ten or more counts. The J gene is TRBJ1-6, the V gene TRBV20-1; D is unclear. In germline, CDR1 is DFQATT, CDR2 SNEGSKA (reference sequence). The CDR3 is 15 amino acids. Trimming shortened V by 1 base and J by 7 bases, and 14 bases separated the two germline ends. The CDR3 DNA follows: TGCAGTGCTAGAGTCCTCCGGGATCCAAATTCACCCCTCCACTTT. Translating it yields CSARVLRDPNSPLHF.

This clonotype was seen only a few times. V is TRBV20-1 and J is TRBJ2-3; D may be TRBD2 (5 bases). The length of the CDR3 is 15 residues. V was shortened by 1 base and J by 0 bases, with 11 bases between the two germline ends. Germline values: CDR1 DFQATT, CDR2 SNEGSKA (reference sequence). The CDR3 nucleotides read TGCAGTGCTAGAGCGCCCGGGGTTAGCACAGATACGCAGTATTTT. It translates to CSARAPGVSTDTQYF.

The sample holds a few counts of this clonotype. This CDR3 reads CASSSGTVWAGEKLFF. CDR3 nucleotides: TGTGCCAGCAGCTCTGGGACCGTTTGGGCCGGTGAAAAACTGTTTTTT. The genes are TRBV7-9 and TRBJ1-4; possible D gene TRBD1, 5 bases. This CDR3 is built from 16 residues. V was cut by 4 bases and J by 7 bases, with 19 bases left in between. CDR1 SEHNR and CDR2 FQNEAQ come from the germline V gene (reference sequence).

The CDR3 DNA is TGCAGTGCCCCCCCCAGTCGAGGCAACCTCAATGAGCAGTTCTTC. Protein: CSAPPSRGNLNEQFF. The chain carries TRBV20-1 and TRBJ2-1; D remains ambiguous. This CDR3 is 15 amino acids long. Looked up from germline, CDR1 is DFQATT and CDR2 is SNEGSKA (reference sequence). V shed 6 bases and J shed 6 bases, with 21 bases lying between them.

The chain combines TRBV28 with TRBJ2-5; 10 bases are shared with TRBD2. The germline V gene encodes CDR1 MDHEN and CDR2 SYDVKM. Trimming cost V 5 bases and J 2 bases; bases outside gene matches: 8. This CDR3 is built from 16 residues. The CDR3 sequence is CASSLPSGGGQETQYF. CDR3 bases: TGTGCCAGCAGTCTCCCTAGCGGGGGAGGACAAGAGACCCAGTACTTC.

The chain links TRBV9 to TRBJ1-5; D not certain. Germline loops: CDR1 SGDLS, CDR2 YYNGEE. This CDR3 has 13 amino acids. V lost 2 bases, J lost 4 bases, and 7 bases lay in between. The CDR3 loop is CASSVGLNQPQHF. CDR3 coding DNA: TGTGCCAGCAGCGTCGGACTTAATCAGCCCCAGCATTTT.

This clonotype was seen more than once but under ten times. V and J are TRBV7-9 and TRBJ2-7; 8 nucleotides match TRBD1. The CDR3 contains 17 residues. Germline V lookup: CDR1 SEHNR, CDR2 FQNEAQ (reference sequence). The J segment lost 4 bases and the V segment lost 0 bases, leaving 11 bases of the junction unmatched. The CDR3 reads CASSLASGTGTPYEQYF. The CDR3 coding sequence is TGTGCCAGCAGCTTAGCGTCCGGGACAGGTACTCCGTACGAGCAGTACTTC.

The chain recombines TRBV20-1 with TRBJ2-2; D gene ambiguous. V was pared by 0 bases and J by 4 bases, with 12 bases between. Germline V gives CDR1 DFQATT, CDR2 SNEGSKA (reference sequence). The CDR3 runs 15 residues. CDR3 coding DNA: TGCAGTGCTAGAGATCGCGTCAGGACCACCGGGGAGCTGTTTTTT. It encodes CSARDRVRTTGELFF.

This clonotype has a count of ten or more. This sequence joins TRBV6-1 and TRBJ1-1; weak D call: TRBD1 (5 bases). V lost 7 bases to trimming and J lost 0 bases, with 12 bases between them. The CDR3 runs 14 residues. Germline CDR1 is MNHNS and CDR2 is SASEGT. The CDR3 is CASKTGNMNTEAFF. As DNA, the CDR3 is TGTGCCAGCAAAACAGGCAACATGAACACTGAAGCTTTCTTT.

This clonotype came up many times. The CDR3: CRTGERGEAFF. The CDR3 DNA reads as TGCAGGACAGGGGAAAGAGGTGAAGCTTTCTTT. The chain joins TRBV20-1 to TRBJ1-1; 8 nucleotides align to TRBD1. In germline, CDR1 is DFQATT, CDR2 SNEGSKA (reference sequence). The length of the CDR3 is 11 residues.

This clonotype was detected many times. V usage is TRBV6-4 and J usage is TRBJ2-4; a weak D match, TRBD2 (6 bases). This CDR3 region has 14 residues. Germline V gene sequence: CDR1 MRHNA, CDR2 SNTAGT. Trimming stripped 2 bases from V and 3 bases from J, with 8 bases between. The CDR3 DNA follows: TGTGCCAGCAGTGACGGGGGGAACAAAAACATTCAGTACTTC. Translating gives CASSDGGNKNIQYF.

The chain is built from TRBV27 and TRBJ2-4; D gene unclear. In germline, CDR1 is MNHEY, CDR2 SMNVEV (reference sequence). V gave up 5 bases and J gave up 8 bases, with 13 bases separating them. The CDR3 length is 13 residues. Here the CDR3 reads CASSPGADDIQYF. CDR3 nucleotide sequence: TGTGCCAGCAGTCCCGGTGCTGATGACATTCAGTACTTC.

This clonotype was detected only a few times. The gene calls are TRBV5-1 and TRBJ2-2, with D perhaps matching TRBD1 (6 bases). V dropped 0 bases and J dropped 11 bases, with 8 bases sitting between them. This CDR3 is built from 12 residues. Germline assignment: CDR1 SGHRS and CDR2 YFSETQ. The CDR3 DNA is TGCGCCAGCAGCTTGGACAGGGTAGAGCTGTTTTTT. Its translation is CASSLDRVELFF.

This clonotype was picked up many times. The chain couples TRBV12-3 or TRBV12-4 to TRBJ1-2, with 8 positions matching TRBD1. This CDR3 is built from 15 residues. The V segment lost 2 bases and the J segment 7 bases; nucleotides outside the gene matches: 9. As DNA, the CDR3 is TGTGCCAGCAGTTTATCCCGGGGAACAGGGGGTGGCTACACCTTC. This codes for CASSLSRGTGGGYTF.

V and J are TRBV14 and TRBJ2-1; 8 nucleotides match TRBD2. The V gene end was trimmed by 4 bases and the J gene end by 4 bases; junction bases not matched to a gene: 9. This CDR3 is built from 16 residues. The germline V gene encodes CDR1 SGHDN and CDR2 FVKESK. The CDR3 bases are TGTGCCAGCAGCCTTCAGAGACTAGCGTTGTACAATGAGCAGTTCTTC. It encodes CASSLQRLALYNEQFF.

Comment on this clonotype: It may be a read error: a sequence one base away is much more abundant. J is TRBJ1-1 and V is TRBV20-1, with D possibly being TRBD1 (6 bases). The CDR3 spans 13 residues. Per germline, CDR1 DFQATT and CDR2 SNEGSKA (reference sequence). V was shortened by 6 bases and J by 10 bases, with 21 bases between the two germline ends. Written as DNA, the CDR3 is TGCAGTGCCCCTAGGGGGAGGCGGGCTGCAGCTTTCTTT. Residues: CSAPRGRRAAAFF.